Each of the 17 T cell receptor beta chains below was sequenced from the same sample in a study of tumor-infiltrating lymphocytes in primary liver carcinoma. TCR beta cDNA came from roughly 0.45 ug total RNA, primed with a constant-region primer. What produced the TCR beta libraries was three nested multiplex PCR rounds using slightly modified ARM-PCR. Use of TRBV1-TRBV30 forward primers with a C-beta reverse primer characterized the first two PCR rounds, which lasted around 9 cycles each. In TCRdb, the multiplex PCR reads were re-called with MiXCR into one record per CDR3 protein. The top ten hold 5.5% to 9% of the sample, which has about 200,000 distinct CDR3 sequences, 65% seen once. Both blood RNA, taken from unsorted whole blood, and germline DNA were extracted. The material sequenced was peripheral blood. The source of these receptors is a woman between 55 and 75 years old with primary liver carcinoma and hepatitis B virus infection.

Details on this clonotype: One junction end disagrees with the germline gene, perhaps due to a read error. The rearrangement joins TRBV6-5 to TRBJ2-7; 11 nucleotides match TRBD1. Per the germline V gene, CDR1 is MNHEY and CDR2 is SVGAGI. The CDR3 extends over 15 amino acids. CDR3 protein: CASSAPGQGDHEQYF. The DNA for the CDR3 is TGTGCCAGCAGTGCGCCGGGACAGGGGGATCACGAACAGTACTTC.

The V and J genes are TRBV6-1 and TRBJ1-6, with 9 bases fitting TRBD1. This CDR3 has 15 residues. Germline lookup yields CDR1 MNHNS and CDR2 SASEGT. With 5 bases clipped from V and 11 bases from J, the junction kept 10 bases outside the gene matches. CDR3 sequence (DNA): TGTGCCAGCAGTCACCAACAGGGGGCGATACCACCCCTCCACTTT. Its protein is CASSHQQGAIPPLHF.

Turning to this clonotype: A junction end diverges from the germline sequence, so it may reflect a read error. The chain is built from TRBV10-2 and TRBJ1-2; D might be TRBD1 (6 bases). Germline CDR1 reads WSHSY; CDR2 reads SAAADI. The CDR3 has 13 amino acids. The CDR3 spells CANSPRGAEGYTF. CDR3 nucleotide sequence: TGCGCCAACAGTCCCCGGGGGGCGGAAGGCTACACCTTC.

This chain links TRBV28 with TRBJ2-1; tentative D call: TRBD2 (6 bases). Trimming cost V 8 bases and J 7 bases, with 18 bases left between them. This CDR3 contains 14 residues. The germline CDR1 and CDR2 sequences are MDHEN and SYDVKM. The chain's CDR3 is CASAWWTTLNEQFF. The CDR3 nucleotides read TGTGCCAGCGCCTGGTGGACTACTCTAAATGAGCAGTTCTTC.

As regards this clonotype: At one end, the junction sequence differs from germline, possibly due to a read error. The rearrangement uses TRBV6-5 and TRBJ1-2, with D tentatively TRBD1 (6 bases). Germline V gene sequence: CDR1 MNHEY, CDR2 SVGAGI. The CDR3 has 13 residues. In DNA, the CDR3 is TGTGCCAGCAGTAAAACAGGGTTTTATGGCTACGCCTTC. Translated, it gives CASSKTGFYGYAF.

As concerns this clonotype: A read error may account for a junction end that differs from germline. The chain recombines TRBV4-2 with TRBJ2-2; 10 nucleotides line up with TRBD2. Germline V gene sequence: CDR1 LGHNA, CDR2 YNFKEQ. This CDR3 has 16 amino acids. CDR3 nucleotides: TGTGCCAGCAGCCCACTAGCGGGGACGAACAGCGGGGAGCTGTTTTTT. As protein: CASSPLAGTNSGELFF.

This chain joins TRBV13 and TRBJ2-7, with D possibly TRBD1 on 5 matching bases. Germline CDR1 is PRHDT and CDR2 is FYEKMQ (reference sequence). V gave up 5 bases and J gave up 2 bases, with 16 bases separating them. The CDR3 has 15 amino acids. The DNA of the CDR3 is TGTGCCAGCAGCCGATCGCAGGGATTGCCCTACGAGCAGTACTTC. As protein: CASSRSQGLPYEQYF.

The CDR3 bases are TGTGCCAGCAGTTACCTCCGCCGCGCTGTAGCGGGAGTTTGCGAGCAGTACTTC. Its translation is CASSYLRRAVAGVCEQYF. The chain is built from TRBV6-6 and TRBJ2-7, with TRBD2 matching over 9 bases. The CDR3 contains 18 residues. Per the germline V gene, CDR1 is MNHNY and CDR2 is SVGAGI (reference sequence). With V trimmed by 2 bases and J by 6 bases, 17 bases remained unmatched.

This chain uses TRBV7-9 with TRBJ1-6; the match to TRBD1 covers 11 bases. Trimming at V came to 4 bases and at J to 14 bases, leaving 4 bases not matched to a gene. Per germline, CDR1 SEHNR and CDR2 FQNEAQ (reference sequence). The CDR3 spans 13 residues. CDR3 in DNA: TGTGCCAGCAGCTGGACAGGGGGCAGGTCCCTCCACTTT. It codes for CASSWTGGRSLHF.

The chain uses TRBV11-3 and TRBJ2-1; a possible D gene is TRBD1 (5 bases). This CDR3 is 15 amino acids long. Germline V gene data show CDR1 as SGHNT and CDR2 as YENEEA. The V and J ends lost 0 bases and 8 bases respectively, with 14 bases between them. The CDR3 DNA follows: TGTGCCAGCAGCTTAGACGGAAACAGGTGCGATGAGCAGTTCTTC. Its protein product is CASSLDGNRCDEQFF.

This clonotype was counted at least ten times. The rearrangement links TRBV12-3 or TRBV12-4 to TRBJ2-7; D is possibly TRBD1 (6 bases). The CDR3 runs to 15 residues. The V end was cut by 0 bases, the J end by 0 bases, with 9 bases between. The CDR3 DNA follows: TGTGCCAGCAGTTTAGCGGGGGCCCCCTCCTACGAGCAGTACTTC. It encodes CASSLAGAPSYEQYF.

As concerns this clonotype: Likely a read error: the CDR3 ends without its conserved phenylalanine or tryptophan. CDR3: CASSPQDRGPGELFI. CDR3 nucleotide sequence: TGTGCGAGCAGCCCCCAGGACAGGGGGCCCGGGGAGCTGTTTATT. The rearrangement joins TRBV11-3 to TRBJ2-2; 11 nucleotides agree with TRBD1. There are 15 residues in the CDR3. Germline V gene lookup returns CDR1 SGHNT and CDR2 YENEEA.

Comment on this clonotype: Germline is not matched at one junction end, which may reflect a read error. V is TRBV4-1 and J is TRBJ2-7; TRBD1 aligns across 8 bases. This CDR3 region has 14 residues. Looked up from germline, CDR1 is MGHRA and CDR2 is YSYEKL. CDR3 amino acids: CARSEDRDSCEQYF. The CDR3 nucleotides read TGCGCCAGGAGCGAGGACAGGGACTCCTGCGAGCAGTACTTC.

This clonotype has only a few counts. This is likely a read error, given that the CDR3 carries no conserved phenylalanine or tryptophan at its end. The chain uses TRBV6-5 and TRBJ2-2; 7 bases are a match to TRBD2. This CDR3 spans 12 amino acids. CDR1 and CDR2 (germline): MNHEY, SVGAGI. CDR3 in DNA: TGTGCGGGGAGGGCGAACACCGGGGAGCTGTTTTCT. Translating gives CAGRANTGELFS.

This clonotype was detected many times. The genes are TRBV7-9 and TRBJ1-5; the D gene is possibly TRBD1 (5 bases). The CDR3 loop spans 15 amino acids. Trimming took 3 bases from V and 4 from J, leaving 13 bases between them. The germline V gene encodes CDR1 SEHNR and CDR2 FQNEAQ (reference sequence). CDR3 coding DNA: TGTGCCAGCAGCTTGGGGGGTCTGGGAAATCAGCCCCAGCATTTT. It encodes CASSLGGLGNQPQHF.

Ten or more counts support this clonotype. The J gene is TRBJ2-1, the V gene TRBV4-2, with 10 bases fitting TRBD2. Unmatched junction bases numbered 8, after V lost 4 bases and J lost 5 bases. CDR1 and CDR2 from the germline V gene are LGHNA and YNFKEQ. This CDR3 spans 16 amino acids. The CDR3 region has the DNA TGTGCCAGCAGCCCAGCCGGGACTAGCGTAGACAATGAGCAGTTCTTC. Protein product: CASSPAGTSVDNEQFF.

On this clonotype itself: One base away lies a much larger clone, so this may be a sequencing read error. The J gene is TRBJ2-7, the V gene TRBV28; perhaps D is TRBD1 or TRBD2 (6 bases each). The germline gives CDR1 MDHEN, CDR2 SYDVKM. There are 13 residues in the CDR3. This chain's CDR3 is CVTTSGAGYEQYF. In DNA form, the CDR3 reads TGTGTCACAACTTCGGGGGCTGGCTACGAGCAGTACTTC.